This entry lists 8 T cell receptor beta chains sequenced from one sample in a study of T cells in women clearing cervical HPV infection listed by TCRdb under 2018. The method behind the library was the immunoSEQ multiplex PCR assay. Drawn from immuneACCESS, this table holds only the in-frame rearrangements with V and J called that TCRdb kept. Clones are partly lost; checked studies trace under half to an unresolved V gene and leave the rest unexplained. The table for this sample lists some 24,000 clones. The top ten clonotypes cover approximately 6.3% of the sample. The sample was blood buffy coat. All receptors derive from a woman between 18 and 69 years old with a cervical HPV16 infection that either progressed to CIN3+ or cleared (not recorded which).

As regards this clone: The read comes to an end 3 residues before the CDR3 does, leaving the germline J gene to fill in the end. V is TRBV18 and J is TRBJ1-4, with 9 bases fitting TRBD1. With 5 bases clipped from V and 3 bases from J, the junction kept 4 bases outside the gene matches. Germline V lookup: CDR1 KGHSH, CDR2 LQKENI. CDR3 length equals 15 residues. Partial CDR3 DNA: TGTGCCAGCTCAGACCGACAGGGGGCTAATGAAAAA. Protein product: CASSDRQGANEK. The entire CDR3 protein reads CASSDRQGANEKLFF.

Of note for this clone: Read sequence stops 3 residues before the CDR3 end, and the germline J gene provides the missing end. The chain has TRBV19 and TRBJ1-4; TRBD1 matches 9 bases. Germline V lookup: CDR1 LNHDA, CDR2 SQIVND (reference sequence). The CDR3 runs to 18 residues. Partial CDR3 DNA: TGTGCCAGTAGTACTCGGGACAGGGACGTCTCTGGGGCCAACGTA. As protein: CASSTRDRDVSGANV. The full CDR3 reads CASSTRDRDVSGANVLFF.

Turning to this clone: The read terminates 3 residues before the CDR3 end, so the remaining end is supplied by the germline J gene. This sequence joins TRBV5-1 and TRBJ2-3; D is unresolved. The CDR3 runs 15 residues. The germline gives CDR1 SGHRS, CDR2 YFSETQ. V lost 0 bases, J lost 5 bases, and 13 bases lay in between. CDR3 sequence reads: CASSLGFEKGDTQYF. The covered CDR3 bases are TGCGCCAGCAGCTTGGGATTTGAGAAAGGAGATACG.

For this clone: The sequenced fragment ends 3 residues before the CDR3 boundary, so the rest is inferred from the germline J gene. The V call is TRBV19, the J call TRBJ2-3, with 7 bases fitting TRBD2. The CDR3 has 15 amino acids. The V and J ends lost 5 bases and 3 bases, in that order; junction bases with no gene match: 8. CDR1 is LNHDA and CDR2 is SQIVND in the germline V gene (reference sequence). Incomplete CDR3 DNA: TGTGCCAGTAGTTCCCGCGGGAGTGGAACAGATACG. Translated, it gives CASSSRGSGTDT. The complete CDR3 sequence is CASSSRGSGTDTQYF.

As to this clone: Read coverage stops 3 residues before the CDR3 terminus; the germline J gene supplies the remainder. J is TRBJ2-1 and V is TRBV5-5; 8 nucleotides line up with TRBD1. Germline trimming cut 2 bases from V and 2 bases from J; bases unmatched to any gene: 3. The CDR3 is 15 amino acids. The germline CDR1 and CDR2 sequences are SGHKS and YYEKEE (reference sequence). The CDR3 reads CASSFDRGPYNEQFF. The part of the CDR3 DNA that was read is TGTGCCAGCAGCTTCGACAGGGGCCCCTACAATGAG.

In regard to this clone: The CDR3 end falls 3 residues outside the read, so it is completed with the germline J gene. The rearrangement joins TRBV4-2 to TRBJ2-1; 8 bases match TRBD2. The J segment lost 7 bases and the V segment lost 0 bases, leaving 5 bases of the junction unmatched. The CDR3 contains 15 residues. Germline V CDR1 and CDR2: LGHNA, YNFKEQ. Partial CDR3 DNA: TGTGCCAGCAGCCAAGAAAGGGGACTAGGGAATGAG. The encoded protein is CASSQERGLGNE. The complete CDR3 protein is CASSQERGLGNEQFF.

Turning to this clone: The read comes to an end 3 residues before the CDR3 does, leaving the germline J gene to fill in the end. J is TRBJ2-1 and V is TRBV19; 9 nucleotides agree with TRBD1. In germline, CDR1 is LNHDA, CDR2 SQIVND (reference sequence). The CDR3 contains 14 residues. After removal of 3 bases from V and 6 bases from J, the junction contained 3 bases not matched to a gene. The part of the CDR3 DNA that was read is TGTGCCAGTAGTATGGCGACAGGGGGCAATGAG. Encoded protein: CASSMATGGNE. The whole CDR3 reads CASSMATGGNEQFF. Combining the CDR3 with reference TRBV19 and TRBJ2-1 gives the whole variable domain DGGITQSPKYLFRKEGQNVTLSCEQNLNHDAMYWYRQDPGQGLRLIYYSQIVNDFQKGDIAEGYSVSREKKESFPLTVTSAQKNPTAFYLCASSMATGGNEQFFGPGTRLTVL.

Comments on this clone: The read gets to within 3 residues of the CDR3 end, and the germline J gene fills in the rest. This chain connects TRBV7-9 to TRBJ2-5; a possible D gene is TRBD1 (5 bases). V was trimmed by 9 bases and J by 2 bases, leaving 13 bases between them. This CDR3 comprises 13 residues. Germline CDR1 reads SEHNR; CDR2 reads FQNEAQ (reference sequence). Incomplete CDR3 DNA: TGTGCCAGGGCCAGGGCTCTACAAGAGACC. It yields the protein CARARALQET. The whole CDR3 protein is CARARALQETQYF.